This passage covers 27 T cell receptor beta chains from one sample sequenced in a study of T cell changes during pregnancy in multiple sclerosis. The table came from immunoSEQ multiplex PCR; TCRdb's copy has only in-frame clones and leaves some out. Here the sample spans 35,000 or so clones, 75% to 90% being singletons. This material consisted of CD8+ T cells from peripheral blood mononuclear cells, taken in the third trimester of pregnancy. All receptors derive from a female donor with multiple sclerosis, enrolled in a pregnancy study.

The CDR3 loop is CASSVGPGSSGNTIYF. For the CDR3, the DNA is TGTGCCAGCAGCGTAGGTCCAGGATCGTCTGGAAACACCATATATTTT. The chain carries TRBV9 and TRBJ1-3; D is uncertain. This CDR3 has 16 residues. V lost 0 bases and J lost 1, with 11 bases in between. Germline CDR1 reads SGDLS; CDR2 reads YYNGEE.

The table lists this clone with a few counts. The genes are TRBV5-1 and TRBJ2-1; 7 nucleotides match TRBD2. V was clipped by 0 bases and J by 0 bases; unmatched bases: 6. Germline CDR1 reads SGHRS; CDR2 reads YFSETQ. The CDR3 has 17 amino acids. The CDR3 sequence: CASSLETAGLSYNEQFF. In DNA, the CDR3 is TGCGCCAGCAGCTTGGAAACAGCGGGGCTCTCCTACAATGAGCAGTTCTTC.

The chain has TRBV5-4 and TRBJ2-1, with D possibly being TRBD1 (5 bases). This CDR3 contains 13 residues. The V gene lost 5 bases and the J gene lost 0 bases, with 6 bases spanning the gap. CDR1 SGHNT and CDR2 YYREEE come from the germline V gene (reference sequence). The CDR3 here is CASRTDSYNEQFF. CDR3 nucleotide sequence: TGTGCCAGCAGGACAGACTCCTACAATGAGCAGTTCTTC. Full variable domain (rest looked up from reference TRBV5-4 and TRBJ2-1): ETGVTQSPTHLIKTRGQQVTLRCSSQSGHNTVSWYQQALGQGPQFIFQYYREEENGRGNFPPRFSGLQFPNYSSELNVNALELDDSALYLCASRTDSYNEQFFGPGTRLTVL.

This sequence joins TRBV6-5 and TRBJ1-1; a weak D match, TRBD1 (5 bases). V was trimmed by 5 bases and J by 1 base, leaving 11 bases between them. The CDR3 extends over 14 amino acids. Germline assignment: CDR1 MNHEY and CDR2 SVGAGI. The DNA of the CDR3 is TGTGCCAGCAGTCTTAACGGACAGAACACTGAAGCTTTCTTT. This gives the protein CASSLNGQNTEAFF.

The genes are TRBV5-4 and TRBJ2-2; 9 nucleotides align to TRBD1. The CDR3 loop spans 15 amino acids. V trimming: 3 bases; J trimming: 5 bases; junction bases outside the gene matches: 5. Germline CDR1 and CDR2: SGHNT and YYREEE (reference sequence). The CDR3 DNA reads TGTGCCAGCAGCTCCGGGACAGGGTGGACCGGGGAGCTGTTTTTT. Its protein is CASSSGTGWTGELFF.

CDR3: CASSQAGGNTEAFF. The CDR3 coding sequence is TGCGCCAGCAGCCAAGCGGGGGGGAACACTGAAGCTTTCTTT. V is TRBV4-3 and J is TRBJ1-1, with D perhaps TRBD1 (5 bases). Germline CDR1 reads LGHNA; CDR2 reads YSLEER. The germline V and J ends were trimmed by 1 base and 1 base, with 7 bases remaining between them. The CDR3 totals 14 residues.

This rearrangement joins TRBV6-5 to TRBJ1-6, with 7 bases that match TRBD1. Germline CDR1 reads MNHEY; CDR2 reads SVGAGI. J lost 6 bases, V lost 2 bases, and 4 bases had no gene match. This CDR3 region has 15 residues. The CDR3 protein is CASSYGGTANSPLHF. The DNA for the CDR3 is TGTGCCAGCAGTTACGGGGGGACAGCTAATTCACCCCTCCACTTT.

The V and J genes are TRBV9 and TRBJ2-2; 8 bases are a match to TRBD2. This CDR3 spans 16 amino acids. Germline V gives CDR1 SGDLS, CDR2 YYNGEE. The J segment lost 6 bases and the V segment lost 3 bases, leaving 10 bases of the junction unmatched. The chain's CDR3 is CASSAGQAGVSGELFF. As DNA, the CDR3 is TGTGCCAGCAGCGCAGGACAAGCGGGGGTATCCGGGGAGCTGTTTTTT.

This chain connects TRBV30 to TRBJ2-7; D is unclear. Trimming pared 3 bases from V and 3 bases from J, leaving 18 bases between. The length of the CDR3 is 15 residues. Looked up from germline, CDR1 is GTSNPN and CDR2 is SVGIG (reference sequence). The CDR3 coding sequence is TGTGCCTGGAGCGACGGAGTAGACTCAATCTACGAGCAGTACTTC. Amino acids: CAWSDGVDSIYEQYF.

The genes are TRBV4-3 and TRBJ2-2, with D perhaps TRBD2 (6 bases). Germline V gene data show CDR1 as LGHNA and CDR2 as YSLEER. The germline V and J ends were trimmed by 0 bases and 6 bases, with 14 bases remaining between them. This CDR3 is 16 amino acids long. As DNA, the CDR3 is TGCGCCAGCAGCCAAGAACTAGCCCAACATCCCGGGGAGCTGTTTTTT. This gives the protein CASSQELAQHPGELFF.

This clone was recorded a few times. The chain recombines TRBV7-9 with TRBJ1-2; no reliable D call. CDR1 is SEHNR, CDR2 FQNEAQ, per germline (reference sequence). The CDR3 contains 15 residues. V lost 1 base, J lost 0 bases, and 9 bases lay in between. The CDR3 DNA reads TGTGCCAGCAGCTTAGAGTACCGGGCTAACTATGGCTACACCTTC. It specifies CASSLEYRANYGYTF.

In DNA, the CDR3 is TGTGCCGTGACTAGCTCTGATACGCAGTATTTT. Protein: CAVTSSDTQYF. This sequence joins TRBV2 and TRBJ2-3, with 7 bases matching TRBD2. This CDR3 is built from 11 residues. With 11 bases clipped from V and 6 bases from J, the junction kept 5 bases outside the gene matches. Per germline, CDR1 SNHLY and CDR2 FYNNEI.

The chain links TRBV5-5 to TRBJ2-7; 10 bases align to TRBD1. J lost 7 bases, V lost 0 bases, and 7 bases had no gene match. This CDR3 comprises 15 residues. Germline CDR1 is SGHKS and CDR2 is YYEKEE (reference sequence). CDR3 region: CASSLVGGTGEEQYF. The DNA of the CDR3 is TGTGCCAGCAGCTTGGTCGGCGGGACAGGGGAAGAGCAGTACTTC.

In its sample, this clone was seen once. V usage is TRBV6-4 and J usage is TRBJ1-1; maybe TRBD1 (6 bases). Trimming removed 6 bases from V and 1 base from J, with 12 bases in between. Germline lookup yields CDR1 MRHNA and CDR2 SNTAGT. The CDR3 has 14 amino acids. As DNA, the CDR3 is TGTGCCAGCAGAACGGACAGCGGGAACACTGAAGCTTTCTTT. This sequence encodes CASRTDSGNTEAFF.

The chain employs TRBV6-5 and TRBJ1-4; 7 bases align to TRBD1. The CDR3 length is 15 residues. The germline V gene has CDR1 MNHEY and CDR2 SVGAGI. V gave up 4 bases and J gave up 4 bases; unmatched junction bases: 6. CDR3 region: CASSFGQALNEKLFF. In DNA form, the CDR3 reads TGTGCCAGCAGTTTTGGACAGGCGCTTAATGAAAAACTGTTTTTT.

The chain has TRBV13 and TRBJ2-1; 13 nucleotides line up with TRBD2. Per germline, CDR1 PRHDT and CDR2 FYEKMQ (reference sequence). J gave up 7 bases and V 4 bases, and 7 bases lay outside the gene matches. The CDR3 spans 16 residues. Written as DNA, the CDR3 is TGTGCCAGCAGCTCACTAGCGGGAGGGCCGGGGAATGAGCAGTTCTTC. Its translation: CASSSLAGGPGNEQFF.

This clone was observed a single time. J is TRBJ2-7 and V is TRBV7-6; 9 bases agree with TRBD1. Germline CDR1 and CDR2: SGHVS and FNYEAQ. This CDR3 comprises 14 residues. The ends lost 5 bases at V and 5 bases at J; junction bases unmatched: 7. Here the CDR3 DNA reads TGTGCCAGCAGCCTAGACAGGGGGGGTAACGAGCAGTACTTC. Translated: CASSLDRGGNEQYF.

The V call is TRBV4-1, the J call TRBJ1-6; TRBD1 matches at 7 bases. CDR3 length equals 15 residues. Germline V lookup: CDR1 MGHRA, CDR2 YSYEKL. V shed 7 bases, J shed 5 bases, and the junction held 8 bases outside the gene matches. The DNA for the CDR3 is TGCGCCAGCACCTCCCCCGACAGGGATAATTCACCCCTCCACTTT. Its protein is CASTSPDRDNSPLHF.

The chain recombines TRBV19 with TRBJ2-5; 9 bases align to TRBD1. J lost 5 bases, V lost 3 bases, and 10 bases had no gene match. Per germline, CDR1 LNHDA and CDR2 SQIVND (reference sequence). There are 16 residues in the CDR3. The CDR3 sequence: CASSIGQGSKKETQYF. DNA for the CDR3: TGTGCCAGTAGTATCGGACAGGGGAGTAAGAAGGAGACCCAGTACTTC.

This clone was counted between two and nine times. The rearrangement links TRBV10-3 to TRBJ1-5; maybe TRBD1 (5 bases). Germline V lookup: CDR1 ENHRY, CDR2 SYGVKD. Between the trimmed V and J ends, which lost 2 bases and 5 bases, there was a span of 7 bases. The CDR3 loop spans 13 amino acids. For the CDR3, the DNA is TGTGCCATCAGTGAGGGCAGGGATCAGCCCCAGCATTTT. It encodes CAISEGRDQPQHF.

V gene TRBV9 combines with J gene TRBJ1-1, with 7 bases fitting TRBD1. CDR1 and CDR2 from the germline V gene are SGDLS and YYNGEE. V dropped 4 bases and J dropped 1; count of bases not matched to a gene: 7. This CDR3 is 15 amino acids long. This CDR3 is CASSSRTGGNTEAFF. The CDR3 DNA reads as TGTGCCAGCAGCTCTAGGACAGGAGGGAACACTGAAGCTTTCTTT.

CDR3 in amino acids: CASSDVRGLEAFF. The CDR3 DNA sequence: TGTGCCAGCAGTGATGTGCGAGGCCTCGAAGCTTTCTTT. The genes are TRBV25-1 and TRBJ1-1; no clear D. Trimming cost V 3 bases and J 8 bases, with 13 bases left between them. The germline gives CDR1 MGHDK, CDR2 SYGVNS. This CDR3 contains 13 residues.

This rearrangement joins TRBV4-2 to TRBJ1-2; 8 positions match TRBD1. There are 14 residues in the CDR3. Germline CDR1 LGHNA, CDR2 YNFKEQ. Trimming cost V 3 bases and J 5 bases; bases outside gene matches: 5. The CDR3 DNA follows: TGTGCCAGCAGCCACAAGGACAGGGAGTATGGCTACACCTTC. Its translation is CASSHKDREYGYTF.

The chain couples TRBV7-7 to TRBJ1-2, with D perhaps matching TRBD1 (5 bases). Trimming cost V 11 bases and J 2 bases, with 12 bases left between them. The CDR3 runs to 12 residues. CDR1 is SSHAT and CDR2 is FNYEAQ in the germline V gene (reference sequence). CDR3 in amino acids: CAPEGINYGYTF. The CDR3 DNA reads TGTGCCCCGGAGGGGATAAACTATGGCTACACCTTC.

The chain recombines TRBV27 with TRBJ1-2, with TRBD1 as a possible D gene (6 bases). CDR1 and CDR2 (germline): MNHEY, SMNVEV (reference sequence). The CDR3 consists of 15 residues. V was clipped by 1 base and J by 8 bases, with 17 bases between them. The CDR3 protein is CASSLYRGHSFGYTF. CDR3 DNA sequence: TGTGCCAGCAGTTTATATAGGGGACATTCCTTCGGCTACACCTTC.

In the case of this clone: The sample holds other DNA sequences that translate to the same CDR3. J is TRBJ2-7 and V is TRBV19; possible D gene TRBD2, 7 bases. V lost 0 bases and J 1 base, leaving 10 bases between the germline ends. Germline loops: CDR1 LNHDA, CDR2 SQIVND (reference sequence). The CDR3 loop spans 15 amino acids. The CDR3 DNA reads TGTGCCAGTAGTATAGACGGGGGGCGTTCCTACGAGCAGTACTTC. It yields the protein CASSIDGGRSYEQYF.

This chain joins TRBV6-5 and TRBJ2-3; maybe TRBD1 (5 bases). Trimming removed 4 bases at V and 5 bases at J, with 16 bases between. In germline, CDR1 is MNHEY, CDR2 SVGAGI. This CDR3 has 15 amino acids. In DNA, the CDR3 is TGTGCCAGCAGTTTTACCCAGGGTGTGGGAGATACGCAGTATTTT. Encoded protein: CASSFTQGVGDTQYF.